This T cell receptor (beta chain) appears in the sequencing data of a study of cytomegalovirus exposure and HLA in healthy donors. 13 Jbeta primers and 60 Vbeta primers were used for the PCR. TCRdb's copy holds only in-frame clones and misses some; the assay was immunoSEQ multiplex PCR. The sample lists 150,000 to 200,000 clones, about four fifths occurring once. With regard to this clone: The antigen is not known.

Study observations and caveats: Another analysis was done later, and it associated approximately 15,000 TCR beta sequences with HLA alleles at 0.05 false discovery rate. A later analysis found common viral pathogens apparently linked to several of the most significant clusters.

Nominally healthy donors provided the samples, though records likely missed some immune exposures. Germline V CDR1 and CDR2: MNHEY, SMNVEV (reference sequence). V was trimmed by 6 bases and J by 3 bases, leaving 26 bases between them. The length of the CDR3 is 18 residues. The rearrangement joins TRBV27 to TRBJ1-1, with D possibly being TRBD1 (5 bases). Sequenced input: PBMCs. The clonotype was recovered from a boy younger than 18 in good health and CMV-seronegative. The chain's CDR3 is CASRYLPPGSPDDTEAFF. The CDR3 DNA reads as TGTGCCAGCAGATACCTACCCCCAGGGTCCCCCGACGACACTGAAGCTTTCTTT.